This T cell receptor beta chain was profiled in a study of tumor and adjacent non-tumor tissue in lung cancer. About the research overall: There were 11 to 13 adenocarcinoma, a couple of squamous cell carcinoma and 1 small cell lung cancer cases. About 4.17 million productive TCRbeta reads were obtained per sample on average.

Three rounds of nested PCR, following a modified ARM-PCR protocol, produced the TCRbeta library. TCRdb reprocessed the multiplex PCR reads via MiXCR and lists one record per CDR3 protein. Among around 86,000 distinct CDR3 sequences, about two thirds were seen once, and the ten largest hold around 9.5%. The CDR3 totals 16 residues. Germline assignment: CDR1 SGHAT and CDR2 FQNNGV. A word on this clonotype: What it recognizes is unknown. One junction end disagrees with the germline gene, perhaps due to a read error.

This sample's RNA came from whole unsorted tissue. Findings and limits, study-wide: Normal lung showed higher cumulative top 100 clone frequency than tumor. TCR diversity was significantly greater in tumor than normal lung tissue.

The chain carries TRBV11-2 and TRBJ2-7; maybe TRBD2 (6 bases). This receptor was obtained from a woman in her 40s with non-small cell lung cancer. The sequencing input was lung tumor tissue. In nucleotides, the CDR3 is TGTACCAGCAGCCCCCTCGGTGGGCAGGACTACTACGAGCAGTACTTC. As protein: CTSSPLGGQDYYEQYF. Full variable domain (remainder filled in from reference TRBV11-2 and TRBJ2-7): EAGVAQSPRYKIIEKRQSVAFWCNPISGHATLYWYQQILGQGPKLLIQFQNNGVVDDSQLPKDRFSAERLKGVDSTLKIQPAKLEDSAVYLCTSSPLGGQDYYEQYFGPGTRLTVT.